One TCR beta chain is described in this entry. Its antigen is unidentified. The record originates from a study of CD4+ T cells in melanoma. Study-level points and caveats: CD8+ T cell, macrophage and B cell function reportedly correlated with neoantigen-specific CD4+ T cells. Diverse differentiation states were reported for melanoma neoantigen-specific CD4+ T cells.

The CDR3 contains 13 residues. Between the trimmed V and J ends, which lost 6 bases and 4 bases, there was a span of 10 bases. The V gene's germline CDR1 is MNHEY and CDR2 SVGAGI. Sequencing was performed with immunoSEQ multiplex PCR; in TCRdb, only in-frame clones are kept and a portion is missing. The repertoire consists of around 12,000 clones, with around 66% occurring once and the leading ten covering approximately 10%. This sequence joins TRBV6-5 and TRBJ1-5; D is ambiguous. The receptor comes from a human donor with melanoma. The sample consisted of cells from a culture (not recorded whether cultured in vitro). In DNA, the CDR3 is TGTGCCAGCAGAACCACCCTGAATCAGCCCCAGCATTTT. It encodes CASRTTLNQPQHF.